Listed below are T cell receptor beta chains from one sample, sequenced in a study of blood T cell repertoires in COVID-19. The assay was immunoSEQ multiplex PCR, and TCRdb's table has in-frame clones only and misses some. There are about 98,000 clones in the sample; 80% to 90% occur only once, and about 10% lies in the top ten. Sequencing used peripheral blood. The receptors derive from a middle-aged man with active or convalescent COVID-19. The CDR3 runs from the conserved cysteine through the conserved F or W. The D gene is left open where the match is weak. Clone size is given for some rows only: seen once, a few or many times, or a class if the clone is expanded.

size,V,D,J,CDR3,DNA
-,TRBV9,TRBD1,TRBJ1-6,CASSSDRDAYNSPLHF,TGTGCCAGCAGTTCTGACAGGGATGCCTATAATTCACCCCTCCACTTT
-,TRBV20-1,TRBD2,TRBJ2-7,CSASGGYEQYF,TGCAGTGCTAGCGGGGGGTACGAGCAGTACTTC
-,TRBV27,TRBD1,TRBJ1-6,CASSFKGQGITPLHF,TGTGCCAGCAGTTTTAAGGGACAGGGAATTACACCCCTCCACTTT
-,TRBV6-1,TRBD1,TRBJ1-5,CASSVRTGGGNQPQHF,TGTGCCAGCAGTGTGAGGACAGGGGGTGGCAATCAGCCCCAGCATTTT
-,TRBV5-1,-,TRBJ2-3,CASSSSPSADTQYF,TGCGCCAGCAGCTCTAGTCCTAGTGCAGATACGCAGTATTTT
-,TRBV6-1,-,TRBJ2-7,CASSESSGYEQYF,TGTGCCAGCAGTGAATCGTCGGGGTACGAGCAGTACTTC
-,TRBV7-2,-,TRBJ1-1,CASSPQQGGGTEAFF,TGTGCCAGCAGCCCCCAACAGGGAGGGGGCACTGAAGCTTTCTTT
few,TRBV3-1/TRBV3-2,-,TRBJ2-5,CASSQEVTRRETQYF,TGTGCCAGCAGCCAAGAAGTAACGCGCCGGGAGACCCAGTACTTC
-,TRBV5-4,-,TRBJ2-3,CASSFDLAITDTQYF,TGTGCCAGCAGCTTTGACCTAGCCATCACAGATACGCAGTATTTT
-,TRBV24-1,TRBD1,TRBJ2-5,CATSDPGGGETQYF,TGTGCCACCAGTGACCCAGGGGGCGGGGAGACCCAGTACTTC
-,TRBV9,TRBD1,TRBJ2-1,CASSVTGGMTYNEQFF,TGTGCCAGCAGCGTTACAGGGGGCATGACCTACAATGAGCAGTTCTTC
-,TRBV3-1/TRBV3-2,-,TRBJ1-1,CASTPGGAGNTEAFF,TGTGCCAGCACCCCTGGGGGCGCTGGGAACACTGAAGCTTTCTTT
-,TRBV4-1,-,TRBJ1-2,CASSQDRGNYGYTF,TGCGCCAGCAGCCAAGACAGGGGAAACTATGGCTACACCTTC
few,TRBV3-1/TRBV3-2,TRBD1,TRBJ1-6,CASSTGARNSPLHF,TGTGCCAGCAGCACAGGGGCACGCAATTCACCCCTCCACTTT
-,TRBV6-2/TRBV6-3,TRBD2,TRBJ2-3,CASSPPERGGDTQYF,TGTGCCAGCAGTCCCCCGGAGCGGGGGGGTGATACGCAGTATTTT
-,TRBV7-9,-,TRBJ2-4,CASSSGGVGNIQYF,TGTGCCAGCAGCTCCGGAGGGGTGGGGAACATTCAGTACTTC
-,TRBV7-2,TRBD1,TRBJ1-1,CASSPPGGMNTEAFF,TGTGCCAGCAGCCCCCCAGGGGGAATGAACACTGAAGCTTTCTTT
few,TRBV11-2,-,TRBJ2-1,CASGGAYNEQFF,TGTGCCAGCGGAGGGGCCTACAATGAGCAGTTCTTC
-,TRBV27,-,TRBJ2-1,CASSLAGLGNNEQFF,TGTGCCAGCAGTTTAGCAGGGTTGGGAAACAATGAGCAGTTCTTC
-,TRBV11-1,-,TRBJ2-2,CASSLVNPLPGELFF,TGTGCCAGCAGCTTAGTTAACCCCCTACCCGGGGAGCTGTTTTTT
-,TRBV19,TRBD1,TRBJ2-1,CASSRSGTGGFNEQFF,TGTGCCAGTAGTAGGTCCGGGACAGGGGGCTTCAATGAGCAGTTCTTC
-,TRBV7-8,-,TRBJ2-1,CASSFRGGANEQFF,TGTGCCAGCAGCTTTAGAGGGGGGGCCAATGAGCAGTTCTTC
-,TRBV28,-,TRBJ2-7,CASSLSTPPYEQYF,TGTGCCAGCAGTTTATCTACCCCCCCCTACGAGCAGTACTTC
once,TRBV4-2,-,TRBJ2-1,CASSQDGGALSYNEQFF,TGTGCCAGCAGCCAAGATGGGGGGGCCCTCTCCTACAATGAGCAGTTCTTC
-,TRBV6-5,-,TRBJ2-7,CASGGPQEQSYEQYF,TGTGCCAGCGGGGGCCCGCAGGAACAGTCCTACGAGCAGTACTTC
-,TRBV5-1,TRBD2,TRBJ2-3,CASSESGGSTDTQYF,TGCGCCAGCAGCGAAAGCGGGGGTAGCACAGATACGCAGTATTTT
-,TRBV5-4,-,TRBJ2-7,CASSLAGNYEQYF,TGTGCCAGCAGCTTGGCCGGGAACTACGAGCAGTACTTC
-,TRBV5-6,-,TRBJ2-3,CASRLVTGFSTDTQYF,TGTGCCAGCAGACTTGTAACGGGGTTTAGCACAGATACGCAGTATTTT
-,TRBV5-4,-,TRBJ1-1,CASSLGQEPHEAFF,TGTGCCAGCAGCTTGGGTCAGGAACCCCACGAAGCTTTCTTT
-,TRBV5-6,TRBD2,TRBJ2-7,CASSLGLAGSYEQYF,TGTGCCAGCAGCTTGGGACTAGCGGGGTCCTACGAGCAGTACTTC
medium-sized,TRBV11-3,-,TRBJ1-2,CASHPREDGYTF,TGTGCCAGCCATCCCCGGGAGGATGGCTACACCTTC
-,TRBV5-1,-,TRBJ1-3,CASSAREGGNTIYF,TGCGCCAGCAGCGCCCGGGAGGGTGGAAACACCATATATTTT
-,TRBV30,-,TRBJ1-6,CASSSQGYSPLHF,TGTGCCTCCTCCTCACAGGGTTATTCACCCCTCCACTTT
-,TRBV5-6,TRBD1,TRBJ1-6,CASSWGGQGGSSPLHF,TGTGCCAGCAGCTGGGGGGGACAGGGTGGAAGTTCACCCCTCCACTTT
-,TRBV2,TRBD2,TRBJ2-3,CASSERTSYTDTQYF,TGTGCCAGCAGTGAGAGGACTAGCTATACAGATACGCAGTATTTT
-,TRBV7-8,-,TRBJ2-7,CASSLELGGYEQYF,TGTGCCAGCAGCTTAGAGCTTGGTGGCTACGAGCAGTACTTC
-,TRBV6-5,-,TRBJ1-1,CASKAQGTNTEAFF,TGTGCCAGCAAAGCCCAGGGTACTAACACTGAAGCTTTCTTT
-,TRBV19,-,TRBJ1-2,CASSTPGTPWSYGYTF,TGTGCCAGTAGCACCCCGGGAACCCCATGGAGCTATGGCTACACCTTC
-,TRBV12-3/TRBV12-4,-,TRBJ1-1,CASSTAFNTEAFF,TGTGCCAGTTCGACAGCGTTCAACACTGAAGCTTTCTTT
-,TRBV14,-,TRBJ1-6,CASSPLGGIYHNNSPLHF,TGTGCCAGCAGCCCCCTGGGGGGAATATACCATAATAATTCACCCCTCCACTTT
-,TRBV6-5,-,TRBJ1-3,CASEQGTSGNTIYF,TGTGCCAGCGAACAGGGTACCTCTGGAAACACCATATATTTT